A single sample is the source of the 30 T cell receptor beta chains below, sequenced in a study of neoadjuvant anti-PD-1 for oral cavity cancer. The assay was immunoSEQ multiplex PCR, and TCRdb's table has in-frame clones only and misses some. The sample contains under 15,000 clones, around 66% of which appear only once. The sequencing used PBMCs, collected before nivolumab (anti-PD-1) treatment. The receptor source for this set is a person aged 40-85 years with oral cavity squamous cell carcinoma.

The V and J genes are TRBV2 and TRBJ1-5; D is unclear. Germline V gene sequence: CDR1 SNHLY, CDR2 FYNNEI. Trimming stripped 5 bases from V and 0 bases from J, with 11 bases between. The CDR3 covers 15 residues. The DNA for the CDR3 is TGTGCCAGCAGTTTCTCAGGTTATAGCAATCAGCCCCAGCATTTT. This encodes CASSFSGYSNQPQHF.

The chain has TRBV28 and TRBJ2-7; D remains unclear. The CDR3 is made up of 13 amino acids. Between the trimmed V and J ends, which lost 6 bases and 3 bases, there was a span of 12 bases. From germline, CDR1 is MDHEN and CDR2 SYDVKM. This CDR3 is CASRRFPNYEQYF. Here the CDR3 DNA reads TGTGCCAGCAGAAGGTTTCCTAACTACGAGCAGTACTTC.

In DNA, the CDR3 is TGTGCCAGCAGCAGTTGGGAAGATTTGAGCTTCTACAATGAGCAGTTCTTC. Protein sequence: CASSSWEDLSFYNEQFF. The chain joins TRBV7-9 to TRBJ2-1; no firm D call. CDR1 is SEHNR and CDR2 is FQNEAQ in the germline V gene (reference sequence). V lost 5 bases and J 3 bases, leaving 20 bases between the germline ends. The CDR3 has 17 residues.

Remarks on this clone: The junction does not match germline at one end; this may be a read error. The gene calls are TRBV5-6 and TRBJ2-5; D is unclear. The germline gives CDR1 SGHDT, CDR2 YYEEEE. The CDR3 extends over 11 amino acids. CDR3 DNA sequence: TGTGCCAGCAGCTTATCAGGTTTTCTGGACTTC. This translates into CASSLSGFLDF.

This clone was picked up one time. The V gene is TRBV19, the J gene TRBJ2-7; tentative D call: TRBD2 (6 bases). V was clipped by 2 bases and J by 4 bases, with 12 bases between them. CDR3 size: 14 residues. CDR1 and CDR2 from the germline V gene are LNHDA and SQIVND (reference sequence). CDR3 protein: CASSILGGEYEQYF. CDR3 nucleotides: TGTGCCAGTAGTATATTGGGGGGTGAGTACGAGCAGTACTTC.

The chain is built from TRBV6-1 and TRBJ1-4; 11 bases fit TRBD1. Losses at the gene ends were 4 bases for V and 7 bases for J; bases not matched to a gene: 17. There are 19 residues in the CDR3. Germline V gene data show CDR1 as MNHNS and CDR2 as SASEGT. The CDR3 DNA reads TGTGCCAGCAGTGGCTTGCCGGGGACAGGGGGTTTGAAAGGTGAAAAACTGTTTTTT. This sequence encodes CASSGLPGTGGLKGEKLFF.

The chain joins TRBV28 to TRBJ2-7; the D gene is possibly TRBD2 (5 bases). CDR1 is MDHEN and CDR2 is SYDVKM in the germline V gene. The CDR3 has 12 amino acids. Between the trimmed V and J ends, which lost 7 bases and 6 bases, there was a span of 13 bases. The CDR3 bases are TGTGCCAGCACCCTTGGGAGTGGCGAGCAGTACTTC. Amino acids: CASTLGSGEQYF.

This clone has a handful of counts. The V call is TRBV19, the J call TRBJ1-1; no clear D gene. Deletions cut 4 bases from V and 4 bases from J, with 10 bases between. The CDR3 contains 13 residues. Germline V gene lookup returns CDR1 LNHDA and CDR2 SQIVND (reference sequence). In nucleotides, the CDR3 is TGTGCCAGTAGTACGACACCGACCACTGAAGCTTTCTTT. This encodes CASSTTPTTEAFF.

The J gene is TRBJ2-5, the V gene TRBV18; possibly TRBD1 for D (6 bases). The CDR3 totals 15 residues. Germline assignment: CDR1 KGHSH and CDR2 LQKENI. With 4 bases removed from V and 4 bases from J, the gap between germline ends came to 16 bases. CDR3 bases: TGTGCCAGCTCACTGCATTCAGGGGCGGGAGAGACCCAGTACTTC. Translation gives CASSLHSGAGETQYF.

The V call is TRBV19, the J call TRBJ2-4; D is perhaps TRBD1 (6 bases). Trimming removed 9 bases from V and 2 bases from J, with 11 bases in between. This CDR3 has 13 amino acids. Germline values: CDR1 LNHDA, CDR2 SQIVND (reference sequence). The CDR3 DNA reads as TGTGCCAGGAGGGGACACTCCAAAAACATTCAGTACTTC. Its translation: CARRGHSKNIQYF.

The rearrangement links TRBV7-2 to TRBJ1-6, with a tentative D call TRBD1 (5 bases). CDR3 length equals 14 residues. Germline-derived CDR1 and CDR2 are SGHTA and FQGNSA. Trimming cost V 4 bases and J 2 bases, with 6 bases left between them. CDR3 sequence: CASSSQAYNSPLHF. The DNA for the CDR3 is TGTGCCAGCAGCTCACAGGCCTATAATTCACCCCTCCACTTT.

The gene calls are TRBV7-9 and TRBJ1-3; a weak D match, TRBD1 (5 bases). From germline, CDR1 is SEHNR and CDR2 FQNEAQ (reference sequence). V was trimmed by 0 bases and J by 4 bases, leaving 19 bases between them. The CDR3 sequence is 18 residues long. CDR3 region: CASSLATLLGVGGNTIYF. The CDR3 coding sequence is TGTGCCAGCAGCTTAGCGACCCTTTTGGGGGTCGGAGGAAACACCATATATTTT.

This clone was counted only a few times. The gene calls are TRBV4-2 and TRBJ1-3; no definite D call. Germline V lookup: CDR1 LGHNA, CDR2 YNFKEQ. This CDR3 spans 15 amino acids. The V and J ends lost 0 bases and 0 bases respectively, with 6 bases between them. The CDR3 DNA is TGTGCCAGCAGCCAAGATCTAAACTCTGGAAACACCATATATTTT. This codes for CASSQDLNSGNTIYF.

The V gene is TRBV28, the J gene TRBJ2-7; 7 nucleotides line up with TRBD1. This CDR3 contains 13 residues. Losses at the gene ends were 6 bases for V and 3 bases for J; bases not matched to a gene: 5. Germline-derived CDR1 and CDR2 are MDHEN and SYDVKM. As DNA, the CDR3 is TGTGCCAGCAGAAGACAGGGATACTACGAGCAGTACTTC. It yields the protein CASRRQGYYEQYF.

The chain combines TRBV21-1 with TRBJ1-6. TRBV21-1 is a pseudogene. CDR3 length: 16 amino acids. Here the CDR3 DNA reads TGTGCCCGCCTACCGGGCCCCCTGACGAACGATTCACCCCTCCACTTT. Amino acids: CARLPGPLTNDSPLHF.

CDR3 DNA sequence: TGTGCCAGTAGTTTCGGGGCGACTGAAGCTTTCTTT. Translated: CASSFGATEAFF. The gene calls are TRBV19 and TRBJ1-1; possible D gene TRBD1, 5 bases. CDR1 LNHDA and CDR2 SQIVND come from the germline V gene (reference sequence). The CDR3 sequence is 12 residues long. With 5 bases removed from V and 5 bases from J, the gap between germline ends came to 9 bases.

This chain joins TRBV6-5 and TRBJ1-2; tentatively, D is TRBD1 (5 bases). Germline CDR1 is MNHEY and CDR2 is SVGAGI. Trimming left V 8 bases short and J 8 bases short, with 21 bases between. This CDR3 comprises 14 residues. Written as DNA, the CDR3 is TGTGCCAGCGTGGGGGGAGAGGGCCGTCGAGGCTACACCTTC. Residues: CASVGGEGRRGYTF.

The CDR3, as DNA: TGTGCCAGCAGCTTAAGGAGCAGGGTCTACGAGCAGTACTTC. It encodes CASSLRSRVYEQYF. The rearrangement uses TRBV11-2 and TRBJ2-7; the D gene is possibly TRBD1 (5 bases). Trimming removed 2 bases from V and 3 bases from J, with 11 bases in between. This CDR3 spans 14 amino acids. CDR1 is SGHAT, CDR2 FQNNGV, per germline.

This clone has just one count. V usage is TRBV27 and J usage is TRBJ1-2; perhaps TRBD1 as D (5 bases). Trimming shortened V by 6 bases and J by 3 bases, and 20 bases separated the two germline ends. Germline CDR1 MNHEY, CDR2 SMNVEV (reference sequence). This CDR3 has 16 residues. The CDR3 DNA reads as TGTGCCAGCAGCCTTCTCGTATCGGGGACTCACTATGGCTACACCTTC. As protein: CASSLLVSGTHYGYTF.

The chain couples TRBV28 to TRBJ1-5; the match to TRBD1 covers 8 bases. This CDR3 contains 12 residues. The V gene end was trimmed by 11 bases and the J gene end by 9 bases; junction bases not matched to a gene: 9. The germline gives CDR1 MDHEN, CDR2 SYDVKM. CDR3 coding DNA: TGTGCCGACGGGAGACAGGGGTCGCCCCAGCATTTT. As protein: CADGRQGSPQHF.

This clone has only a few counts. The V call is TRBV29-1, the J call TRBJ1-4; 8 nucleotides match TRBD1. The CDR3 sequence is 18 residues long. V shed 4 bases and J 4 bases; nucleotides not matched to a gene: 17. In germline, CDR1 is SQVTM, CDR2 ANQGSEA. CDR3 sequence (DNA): TGCAGCGTTGGATATTTACAGGGGGTTCCCTCGAGTAATGAAAAACTGTTTTTT. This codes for CSVGYLQGVPSSNEKLFF. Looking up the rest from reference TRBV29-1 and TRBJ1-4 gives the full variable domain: SAVISQKPSRDICQRGTSLTIQCQVDSQVTMMFWYRQQPGQSLTLIATANQGSEATYESGFVIDKFPISRPNLTFSTLTVSNMSPEDSSIYLCSVGYLQGVPSSNEKLFFGSGTQLSVL.

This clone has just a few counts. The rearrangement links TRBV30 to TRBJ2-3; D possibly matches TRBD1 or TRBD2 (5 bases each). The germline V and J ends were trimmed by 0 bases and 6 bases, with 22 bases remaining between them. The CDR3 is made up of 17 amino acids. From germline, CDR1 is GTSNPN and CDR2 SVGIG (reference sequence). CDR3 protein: CAWSVRGGRWVEDTQYF. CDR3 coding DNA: TGTGCCTGGAGTGTCCGGGGCGGCCGGTGGGTAGAGGATACGCAGTATTTT.

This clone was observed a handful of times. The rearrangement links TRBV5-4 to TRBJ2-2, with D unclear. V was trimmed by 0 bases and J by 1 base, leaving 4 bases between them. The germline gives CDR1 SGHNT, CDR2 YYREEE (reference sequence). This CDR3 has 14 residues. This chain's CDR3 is CASSLAVNTGELFF. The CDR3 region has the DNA TGTGCCAGCAGCTTGGCGGTGAACACCGGGGAGCTGTTTTTT.

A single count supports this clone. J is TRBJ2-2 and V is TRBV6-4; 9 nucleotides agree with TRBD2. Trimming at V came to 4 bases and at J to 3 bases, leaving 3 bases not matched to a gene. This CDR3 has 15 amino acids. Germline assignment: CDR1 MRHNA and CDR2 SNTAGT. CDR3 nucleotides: TGTGCCAGCAGTGTTTTAGCGGGGGACACCGGGGAGCTGTTTTTT. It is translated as CASSVLAGDTGELFF.

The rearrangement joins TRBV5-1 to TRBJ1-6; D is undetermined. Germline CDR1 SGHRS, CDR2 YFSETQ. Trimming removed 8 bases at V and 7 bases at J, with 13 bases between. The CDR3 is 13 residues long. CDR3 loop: CASGTQSNSPLHF. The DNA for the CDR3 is TGCGCCAGTGGTACGCAGTCAAATTCACCCCTCCACTTT. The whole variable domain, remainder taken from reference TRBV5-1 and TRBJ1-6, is KAGVTQTPRYLIKTRGQQVTLSCSPISGHRSVSWYQQTPGQGLQFLFEYFSETQRNKGNFPGRFSGRQFSNSRSEMNVSTLELGDSALYLCASGTQSNSPLHFGNGTRLTVT.

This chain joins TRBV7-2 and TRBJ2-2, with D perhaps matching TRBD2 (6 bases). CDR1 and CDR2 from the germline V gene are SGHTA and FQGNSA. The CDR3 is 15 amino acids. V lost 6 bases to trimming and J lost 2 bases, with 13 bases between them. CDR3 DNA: TGTGCCAGCAGTCCTAGTGCGGGAAACACCGGGGAGCTGTTTTTT. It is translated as CASSPSAGNTGELFF.

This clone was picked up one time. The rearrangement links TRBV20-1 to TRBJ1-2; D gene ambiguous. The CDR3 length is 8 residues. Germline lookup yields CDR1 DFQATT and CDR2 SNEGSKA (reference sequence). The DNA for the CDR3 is TGCCACATCTATGGCTACACCTTC. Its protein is CHIYGYTF.

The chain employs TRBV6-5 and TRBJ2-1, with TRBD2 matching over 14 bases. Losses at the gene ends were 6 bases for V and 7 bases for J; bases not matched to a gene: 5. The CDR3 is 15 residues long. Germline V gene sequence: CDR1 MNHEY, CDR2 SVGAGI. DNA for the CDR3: TGTGCCAGCAGCTCCGGGACTAGCGGGAGAAATGAGCAGTTCTTC. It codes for CASSSGTSGRNEQFF.

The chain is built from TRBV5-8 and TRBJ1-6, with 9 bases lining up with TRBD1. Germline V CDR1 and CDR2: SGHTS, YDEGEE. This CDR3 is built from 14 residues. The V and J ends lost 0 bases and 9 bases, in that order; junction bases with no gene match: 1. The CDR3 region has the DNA TGTGCCAGCAGCTTGGGGACAGGGGTTTCACCCCTCCACTTT. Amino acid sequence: CASSLGTGVSPLHF.

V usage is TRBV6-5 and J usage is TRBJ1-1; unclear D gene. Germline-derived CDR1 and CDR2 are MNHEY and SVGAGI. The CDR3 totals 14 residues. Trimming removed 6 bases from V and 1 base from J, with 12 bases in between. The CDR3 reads CASRPLTANTEAFF. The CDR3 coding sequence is TGTGCCAGCAGACCCCTTACAGCGAACACTGAAGCTTTCTTT.